These 18 T cell receptor beta chains originate from one sample sequenced in a study of blood T cell repertoires in COVID-19 (dated by TCRdb to 2020 to 2021). Library construction relied on the immunoSEQ multiplex PCR assay. TCRdb provides this immuneACCESS table in a form limited to in-frame rearrangements. Some clones are lacking; in checked studies, under half of them reflect an unresolved V gene, and why the rest are absent is not known. The sample table holds around 200,000 clones, of which more than 75% were seen once. The ten largest clones represent 18% of the sample. Sequenced input: peripheral blood. The receptor source for this set is a person between 65 and 79 years old with COVID-19, enrolled during active disease.

The chain links TRBV11-3 to TRBJ1-1; 7 bases line up with TRBD1. J was trimmed by 5 bases and V by 5 bases; bases with no gene match: 11. The CDR3 extends over 15 amino acids. Germline lookup yields CDR1 SGHNT and CDR2 YENEEA. CDR3 coding DNA: TGTGCCAGCAGCCTAGGACAGGCTGCAGGTACTGAAGCTTTCTTT. This translates into CASSLGQAAGTEAFF.

This clone was picked up one time. The chain couples TRBV28 to TRBJ2-6, with D hard to call. V lost 4 bases to trimming and J lost 3 bases, with 13 bases between them. The CDR3 loop spans 16 amino acids. CDR1 is MDHEN, CDR2 SYDVKM, per germline. This chain's CDR3 is CASSSNPSDGANVLTF. CDR3 nucleotides: TGTGCCAGCAGTTCAAACCCCAGTGATGGGGCCAACGTCCTGACTTTC.

J is TRBJ2-1 and V is TRBV7-2, with D hard to call. Trimming removed 3 bases at V and 4 bases at J, with 13 bases between. Per germline, CDR1 SGHTA and CDR2 FQGNSA. CDR3 length equals 15 residues. This CDR3 reads CASSFNSFWYNEQFF. The CDR3 DNA reads as TGTGCCAGCAGCTTTAATAGTTTTTGGTACAATGAGCAGTTCTTC.

This clone was seen once. A junction boundary mismatches the germline segment, possibly from a read error. The chain couples TRBV6-1 to TRBJ2-3, with D maybe TRBD2 (6 bases). Germline-derived CDR1 and CDR2 are MNHNS and SASEGT. This CDR3 spans 14 amino acids. This CDR3 is CASSERNWDFARFF. The CDR3 region has the DNA TGTGCCAGCAGTGAAAGGAACTGGGACTTCGCACGGTTTTTT.

The chain has TRBV18 and TRBJ1-5; D gene uncertain. The CDR3 is 15 residues long. Trimming took 2 bases from V and 7 from J, leaving 15 bases between them. Germline V lookup: CDR1 KGHSH, CDR2 LQKENI. The CDR3 protein is CASSPVEGEGQPQHF. Written as DNA, the CDR3 is TGTGCCAGCTCACCAGTGGAGGGTGAAGGGCAGCCCCAGCATTTT. Together with reference TRBV18 and TRBJ1-5, the CDR3 gives the full variable domain: NAGVMQNPRHLVRRRGQEARLRCSPMKGHSHVYWYRQLPEEGLKFMVYLQKENIIDESGMPKERFSAEFPKEGPSILRIQQVVRGDSAAYFCASSPVEGEGQPQHFGDGTRLSIL.

The chain carries TRBV2 and TRBJ2-1; a weak D match, TRBD2 (6 bases). Trimming took 8 bases from V and 0 from J, leaving 14 bases between them. The CDR3 consists of 15 residues. CDR1 and CDR2 (germline): SNHLY, FYNNEI. The CDR3 DNA reads as TGTGCCAGCCTTCCGCTGACTAGCTCCTACAATGAGCAGTTCTTC. Protein: CASLPLTSSYNEQFF.

This chain joins TRBV6-2 or TRBV6-3 and TRBJ2-1; D is perhaps TRBD1 (6 bases). CDR1 MNHEY and CDR2 SVGEGT come from the germline V gene. V was cut by 5 bases and J by 4 bases, with 15 bases left in between. CDR3 length: 15 residues. CDR3 residues: CASSERQAGYNEQFF. The CDR3 coding sequence is TGTGCCAGCAGTGAGAGACAGGCCGGATACAATGAGCAGTTCTTC.

The chain combines TRBV5-6 with TRBJ1-5, with D possibly TRBD1 on 6 matching bases. This CDR3 is 15 amino acids long. Germline CDR1 reads SGHDT; CDR2 reads YYEEEE. The ends were cut back, 1 base at V and 3 bases at J, with 11 bases in the middle. The chain's CDR3 is CASSLSGAFNQPQHF. As DNA, the CDR3 is TGTGCCAGCAGCTTGTCAGGGGCATTCAATCAGCCCCAGCATTTT.

The chain recombines TRBV19 with TRBJ1-2; no clear D gene. The germline CDR1 and CDR2 sequences are LNHDA and SQIVND (reference sequence). The CDR3 runs 14 residues. Trimming stripped 6 bases from V and 2 bases from J, with 13 bases between. This chain's CDR3 is CASRTYGENYGYTF. Written as DNA, the CDR3 is TGTGCCAGTAGAACTTACGGGGAGAACTATGGCTACACCTTC.

This clone was picked up a small number of times. The chain has TRBV3-1 (or the pseudogene TRBV3-2) and TRBJ1-6, with 10 bases aligning to TRBD1. The CDR3 extends over 16 amino acids. The germline V gene has CDR1 LGHDT and CDR2 YNNKEL (reference sequence). V was clipped by 4 bases and J by 7 bases; unmatched bases: 7. CDR3 sequence reads: CASSRIPGQGNSPLHF. The CDR3 DNA follows: TGTGCCAGCAGCCGGATCCCGGGACAGGGGAATTCACCCCTCCACTTT.

The V and J genes are TRBV2 and TRBJ2-7, with D possibly being TRBD2 (5 bases). This CDR3 region has 13 residues. Germline CDR1 SNHLY, CDR2 FYNNEI. V lost 5 bases and J 0 bases, leaving 8 bases between the germline ends. The DNA of the CDR3 is TGTGCCAGCAGTAGCGGTAGCTCCTACGAGCAGTACTTC. It yields the protein CASSSGSSYEQYF.

The chain joins TRBV7-8 to TRBJ2-3; possible D gene TRBD2, 6 bases. CDR3 length: 17 residues. V lost 5 bases and J lost 0, with 18 bases in between. Germline V gene data show CDR1 as SGHVS and CDR2 as FQNEAQ. The CDR3 DNA reads TGTGCCAGCAGCCCGCGGGACCGGCGATCTAGCACAGATACGCAGTATTTT. Its protein product is CASSPRDRRSSTDTQYF.

The rearrangement links TRBV21-1 to TRBJ1-5; the table's TRBD1 call for D was not verified on the DNA. TRBV21-1 is a recognized pseudogene. CDR3 length: 16 amino acids. CDR3 loop: CASSRGRPSSNQPQHF. CDR3 nucleotides: TGTGCCAGCAGCAGGGGGCGACCATCCAGCAATCAGCCCCAGCATTTT.

The rearrangement joins TRBV5-8 to TRBJ1-1; possibly TRBD1 for D (6 bases). Trimming removed 5 bases from V and 1 base from J, with 21 bases in between. The CDR3 is made up of 17 amino acids. CDR1 and CDR2 from the germline V gene are SGHTS and YDEGEE. The CDR3 region has the DNA TGTGCCAGCAGGGCCGGGGGGCCACGGGGCAAGAACACTGAAGCTTTCTTT. Its translation is CASRAGGPRGKNTEAFF.

J is TRBJ2-3 and V is TRBV28; perhaps TRBD2 as D (7 bases). The V end lost 3 bases, the J end lost 4 bases, and 11 bases lay between the germline ends. Germline loops: CDR1 MDHEN, CDR2 SYDVKM. The CDR3 runs to 14 residues. The CDR3: CASSLGGAADTQYF. Here the CDR3 DNA reads TGTGCCAGCAGTTTGGGGGGGGCCGCAGATACGCAGTATTTT.

This rearrangement joins TRBV15 to TRBJ2-5; D gene ambiguous. Deletions cut 5 bases from V and 3 bases from J, with 7 bases between. This CDR3 spans 12 amino acids. Germline lookup yields CDR1 LNHNV and CDR2 YYDKDF (reference sequence). DNA for the CDR3: TGTGCCACCAGCTACTCTGAAGAGACCCAGTACTTC. Translated, it gives CATSYSEETQYF.

In its sample, this clone was seen a few times. This chain uses TRBV7-2 with TRBJ2-1, with D unclear. Trimming removed 6 bases from V and 1 base from J, with 7 bases in between. This CDR3 has 13 amino acids. The V gene's germline CDR1 is SGHTA and CDR2 FQGNSA. This chain's CDR3 is CASRSGSYNEQFF. CDR3 in DNA: TGTGCCAGCAGATCAGGATCCTACAATGAGCAGTTCTTC.

The V gene is TRBV19, the J gene TRBJ2-7; TRBD1 agrees at 9 bases. There are 17 residues in the CDR3. CDR1 LNHDA and CDR2 SQIVND come from the germline V gene (reference sequence). V was clipped by 5 bases and J by 3 bases; unmatched bases: 14. The CDR3 DNA reads as TGTGCCAGTAGTTCTCGAGCCCGGGACAGGGTAAGCTACGAGCAGTACTTC. It codes for CASSSRARDRVSYEQYF.